This TCR beta chain was sequenced in a study of T-cell memory formation after mild COVID-19. Study summary: TCR clusters showed largely donor specificity. Study observations and caveats: Second-wave clones that peaked on day 37 lacked confirmed SARS-CoV-2 specificity.

Germline V lookup: CDR1 MNHEY, CDR2 SMNVEV (reference sequence). The germline V and J ends were trimmed by 2 bases and 6 bases, with 12 bases remaining between them. The CDR3 is made up of 14 amino acids. Turning to this clonotype: Its specificity is not known.

TCRdb processed the 5' RACE reads anew with MiXCR; each CDR3 protein has one entry. This repertoire shows 400,000 to 500,000 distinct CDR3 sequences, around 20% found once; its top ten account for 8.4%. The V gene is TRBV27, the J gene TRBJ2-3; possible D gene TRBD2, 6 bases. This TCR came from an adult woman who had mild COVID-19 (a few samples of this study predate the infection). Cell type and time point are not known. The sample consisted of PBMCs or a T cell subset sorted from them (not recorded which). The CDR3 DNA sequence: TGTGCCAGCAGTTTAAGGGCTAGCGCGGATACGCAGTATTTT. Amino acid sequence: CASSLRASADTQYF.